This T cell receptor (beta chain) was captured by sequencing in a study of blood T cell repertoires in COVID-19. TCRdb keeps only in-frame clones here, not all; method: immunoSEQ multiplex PCR. The repertoire includes just over 650,000 clones, 70% to 90% of them detected once, and approximately 0.3% sits in the top ten. The germline CDR1 and CDR2 sequences are SGHAT and FQNNGV. This CDR3 region has 15 residues. Trimming pared 5 bases from V and 6 bases from J, leaving 17 bases between. The chain has TRBV11-2 and TRBJ2-1, with D possibly TRBD1 on 7 matching bases. Sequenced: peripheral blood. This receptor was identified in a woman between 18 and 30 years old with acute or convalescent COVID-19. CDR3 region: CASSPLRQGGNEQFF. Written as DNA, the CDR3 is TGTGCCAGCAGCCCCCTAAGACAGGGAGGCAATGAGCAGTTCTTC.